The 18 T cell receptor beta chains below were found in one sample sequenced in a study of T cells after yellow fever vaccination. TCRdb redid the calling of the 5' RACE reads with MiXCR, one entry per CDR3 protein. The sample includes more than 450,000 distinct CDR3 sequences, 20% to 25% seen only once; the top ten take 16%. The sequenced sample was PBMCs, obtained less than 25 days after the first yellow fever vaccination. All receptors come from a man aged 18 to 30 who received the YFV17D yellow fever vaccine.

The chain uses TRBV27 and TRBJ2-1, with a weak D call TRBD2 (7 bases). Germline V gene sequence: CDR1 MNHEY, CDR2 SMNVEV (reference sequence). V was trimmed by 2 bases and J by 6 bases, leaving 14 bases between them. The CDR3 runs 15 residues. CDR3 sequence reads: CASSLGGGTLNEQFF. CDR3 in DNA: TGTGCCAGCAGTTTAGGGGGGGGCACACTCAATGAGCAGTTCTTC.

This CDR3 reads CASSPRAVTARTDTQYF. Written as DNA, the CDR3 is TGTGCCAGCAGCCCGAGAGCGGTGACGGCCCGCACAGATACGCAGTATTTT. This sequence joins TRBV7-2 and TRBJ2-3; D perhaps matches TRBD2 (5 bases). Trimming cost V 5 bases and J 1 base, with 19 bases left between them. The CDR3 covers 17 residues. Germline V lookup: CDR1 SGHTA, CDR2 FQGNSA.

This clonotype was picked up a small number of times. The chain is built from TRBV4-2 and TRBJ2-1, with D tentatively TRBD2 (5 bases). This CDR3 has 18 amino acids. CDR1 is LGHNA, CDR2 YNFKEQ, per germline. Between the trimmed V and J ends, which lost 3 bases and 1 base, there was a span of 19 bases. In DNA form, the CDR3 reads TGTGCCAGCAGCCACCCCCTAGGGCGGGTAGGGTCCTACAATGAGCAGTTCTTC. It codes for CASSHPLGRVGSYNEQFF.

This clonotype was found a few times. The chain carries TRBV5-1 and TRBJ2-3, with TRBD1 matching 7 bases. The germline gives CDR1 SGHRS, CDR2 YFSETQ. This CDR3 has 15 amino acids. The trim removed 2 bases at V and 7 bases at J, leaving 10 bases unmatched. As DNA, the CDR3 is TGCGCCAGCAGCTTACGGACAGGTCGGCAAAATACGCAGTATTTT. Amino acids: CASSLRTGRQNTQYF.

In this sample, this clonotype turned up a few times. V is TRBV4-2 and J is TRBJ2-3; D may match TRBD1 or TRBD2 (7 bases each). V lost 2 bases and J lost 1, with 13 bases in between. The V gene's germline CDR1 is LGHNA and CDR2 YNFKEQ. The CDR3 spans 16 residues. Here the CDR3 reads CASSQSQGRGTDTQYF. The CDR3 bases are TGTGCCAGCAGCCAATCACAGGGGAGGGGCACAGATACGCAGTATTTT.

This CDR3 is CATSRMGKPQGNEKLFF. The CDR3 DNA reads as TGTGCCACCAGCAGGATGGGGAAACCACAGGGTAATGAAAAACTGTTTTTT. The chain couples TRBV15 to TRBJ1-4; perhaps TRBD1 as D (6 bases). CDR1 LNHNV and CDR2 YYDKDF come from the germline V gene (reference sequence). Trimming left V 3 bases short and J 4 bases short, with 18 bases between. The CDR3 has 17 residues.

This clonotype was recorded many times. Written as DNA, the CDR3 is TGTGCCAGCAGTTTAGGGGGGACAGGGGGAACTGAAGCTTTCTTT. This encodes CASSLGGTGGTEAFF. The V and J genes are TRBV12-3 or TRBV12-4 and TRBJ1-1; TRBD1 matches at 11 bases. Trimming cost V 1 base and J 5 bases; bases outside gene matches: 3. The length of the CDR3 is 15 residues.

This clonotype turned up a few times. The V gene is TRBV27, the J gene TRBJ1-4; D is undetermined. V was trimmed by 6 bases and J by 0 bases, leaving 2 bases between them. This CDR3 region has 12 residues. Germline V gene sequence: CDR1 MNHEY, CDR2 SMNVEV (reference sequence). The CDR3 coding sequence is TGTGCCAGCAGGACAACTAATGAAAAACTGTTTTTT. Translation: CASRTTNEKLFF.

The V gene is TRBV4-2, the J gene TRBJ2-5; 11 bases match TRBD2. There are 16 residues in the CDR3. Trimming cost V 4 bases and J 2 bases; bases outside gene matches: 6. CDR1 LGHNA and CDR2 YNFKEQ come from the germline V gene. The CDR3 reads CASSLASGGRQETQYF. For the CDR3, the DNA is TGTGCCAGCAGCCTCGCTAGCGGGGGGAGGCAAGAGACCCAGTACTTC.

This clonotype was observed a few times. The V and J genes are TRBV19 and TRBJ2-3, with a tentative D call TRBD2 (5 bases). The CDR3 has 11 residues. Trimming cost V 9 bases and J 11 bases, with 15 bases left between them. The V gene's germline CDR1 is LNHDA and CDR2 SQIVND (reference sequence). In nucleotides, the CDR3 is TGTGCCAGCGGGTTCGGGAACAAGCAGTATTTT. Its protein product is CASGFGNKQYF.

The rearrangement links TRBV18 to TRBJ1-5; possible D gene TRBD1, 6 bases. In germline, CDR1 is KGHSH, CDR2 LQKENI. Between the trimmed V and J ends, which lost 0 bases and 6 bases, there was a span of 12 bases. CDR3 length: 15 residues. The CDR3 here is CASSPPGAGGQPQHF. CDR3 coding DNA: TGTGCCAGCTCACCACCGGGGGCGGGGGGTCAGCCCCAGCATTTT.

This clonotype appeared a few times. The rearrangement uses TRBV27 and TRBJ2-7; D gene ambiguous. This CDR3 contains 15 residues. Trimming shortened V by 2 bases and J by 3 bases, and 14 bases separated the two germline ends. Germline-derived CDR1 and CDR2 are MNHEY and SMNVEV (reference sequence). CDR3 sequence reads: CASSLGSPPNYEQYF. CDR3 bases: TGTGCCAGCAGTTTAGGTTCCCCTCCTAACTACGAGCAGTACTTC.

The gene calls are TRBV18 and TRBJ2-7; the D gene is possibly TRBD1 (5 bases). Germline V gives CDR1 KGHSH, CDR2 LQKENI. The CDR3 is 16 amino acids. V lost 0 bases and J 6 bases, leaving 18 bases between the germline ends. The CDR3 DNA sequence: TGTGCCAGCTCACCACCGGTCAGGGCTCATCCCGGCGAGCAGTACGTC. Its protein is CASSPPVRAHPGEQYV.

This chain joins TRBV6-1 and TRBJ2-1; perhaps TRBD1 as D (5 bases). The CDR3 sequence is 14 residues long. Germline values: CDR1 MNHNS, CDR2 SASEGT. V lost 5 bases and J 7 bases, leaving 15 bases between the germline ends. In DNA, the CDR3 is TGTGCCAGCAGTCTGGGGCGCAATGAGAATGAGCAGTTCTTC. Its protein is CASSLGRNENEQFF.

This sequence joins TRBV6-1 and TRBJ2-4; D call uncertain. V lost 2 bases and J 0 bases, leaving 14 bases between the germline ends. Per the germline V gene, CDR1 is MNHNS and CDR2 is SASEGT. This CDR3 is built from 17 residues. Here the CDR3 reads CASSEFHGRTAKNIQYF. The DNA for the CDR3 is TGTGCCAGCAGTGAATTTCACGGACGGACAGCCAAAAACATTCAGTACTTC.

J is TRBJ1-4 and V is TRBV2; D unresolved. The CDR3 consists of 13 residues. Trimming pared 4 bases from V and 0 bases from J, leaving 3 bases between. Germline V gene sequence: CDR1 SNHLY, CDR2 FYNNEI. CDR3 in amino acids: CASSAATNEKLFF. In DNA, the CDR3 is TGTGCCAGCAGTGCCGCAACTAATGAAAAACTGTTTTTT.

CDR3 amino acids: CASSFRGGNIQYF. The DNA for the CDR3 is TGCGCCAGCAGCTTCAGGGGAGGAAACATTCAGTACTTC. The rearrangement joins TRBV5-1 to TRBJ2-4; D could derive from TRBD1 or TRBD2 (6 bases each). Trimming took 2 bases from V and 6 from J, leaving 9 bases between them. Germline loops: CDR1 SGHRS, CDR2 YFSETQ. CDR3 length: 13 residues.

This clonotype has just a few counts. The chain has TRBV5-5 and TRBJ2-3; TRBD2 matches at 10 bases. CDR3 length: 16 amino acids. Trimming took 0 bases from V and 5 from J; bases not matched to a gene: 6. CDR1 is SGHKS, CDR2 YYEKEE, per germline (reference sequence). This CDR3 is CASSLGSSGGVDTQYF. DNA of the CDR3: TGTGCCAGCAGCTTGGGGTCTAGCGGGGGTGTAGATACGCAGTATTTT.